The rows below give T cell receptor beta chains drawn from one sample of a study of shared clonotypes between healthy human individuals. Produced via immunoSEQ multiplex PCR; TCRdb's table is partial and in-frame only. The sample holds a few million clones, roughly 92% seen once. Sequencing input: naive CD4+ T cells sorted from blood. These receptors were taken from a man aged 18 to 29 in good health. CDR3s include the opening cysteine and the closing phenylalanine or tryptophan. The D gene is left open where the match is weak. Size is stated for part of the rows, as once, few or many counts, or as a class when the clone is expanded.

size,D,J,V,CDR3,DNA
once,NA,TRBJ2-6,TRBV6-5,CASSSDHTGANVLTF,TGTGCCAGCAGTTCAGACCACACTGGGGCCAACGTCCTGACTTTC
NA,NA,TRBJ2-7,TRBV7-2,CASSLGPGTTYERQYF,TGTGCCAGCAGCTTAGGTCCAGGGACAACCTACGAGCGGCAGTACTTC
NA,NA,TRBJ1-1,TRBV29-1,CSVERYLVPEAFF,TGCAGCGTTGAGCGGTACTTGGTCCCTGAAGCTTTCTTT
NA,NA,TRBJ2-6,TRBV5-1,CASNAGGANVLTF,TGCGCCAGCAATGCCGGTGGGGCCAACGTCCTGACTTTC
NA,NA,TRBJ2-7,TRBV19,CASSIEASLAFYEQYF,TGTGCCAGTAGTATAGAGGCTAGCCTAGCGTTCTACGAGCAGTACTTC
NA,NA,TRBJ2-1,TRBV7-9,CATQAGAGNEQFF,TGTGCCACCCAGGCCGGGGCGGGGAATGAGCAGTTCTTC
NA,NA,TRBJ1-6,TRBV28,CASSFESSYNSPLHF,TGTGCCAGCAGTTTCGAAAGCTCCTATAATTCACCCCTCCACTTT
NA,TRBD2,TRBJ2-3,TRBV27,CASSLGGRNTDTQYF,TGTGCCAGCAGTTTGGGGGGGAGAAACACAGATACGCAGTATTTT
NA,NA,TRBJ1-2,TRBV7-2,CASSLGMPDGYTF,TGTGCCAGCAGCTTAGGCATGCCCGATGGCTACACCTTC
NA,NA,TRBJ2-1,TRBV2,CASSPKRGSYNEQFF,TGTGCCAGCAGCCCTAAACGGGGTTCCTACAATGAGCAGTTCTTC
NA,NA,TRBJ2-5,TRBV2,CASSTSRETQYF,TGTGCCAGCTCAACGAGTCGGGAGACCCAGTACTTC
NA,TRBD1,TRBJ2-3,TRBV5-1,CASSLGQGGTDTQYF,TGCGCCAGCAGCCTAGGACAGGGGGGGACAGATACGCAGTATTTT
NA,NA,TRBJ1-2,TRBV5-6,CASSLARGRDYGYTF,TGTGCCAGCAGCTTGGCGCGGGGGCGCGACTATGGCTACACCTTC
NA,TRBD2,TRBJ2-1,TRBV30,CAWSAAGGPQNEQFF,TGTGCCTGGAGTGCCGCGGGAGGGCCACAGAATGAGCAGTTCTTC
NA,NA,TRBJ2-4,TRBV30,CAWSGPGKNIQYF,TGTGCCTGGAGCGGCCCTGGCAAAAACATTCAGTACTTC
NA,TRBD1,TRBJ1-5,TRBV18,CASSVQGANLIYSNQPQHF,TGTGCCAGCTCCGTACAGGGGGCGAACCTAATATATAGCAATCAGCCCCAGCATTTT
NA,TRBD1,TRBJ1-2,TRBV10-3,CAISAVPWTGTGDGYTF,TGTGCCATCAGTGCCGTGCCTTGGACCGGGACAGGGGATGGCTACACCTTC
NA,NA,TRBJ1-1,TRBV6-1,CASSDGKGGIAEAFF,TGTGCCAGCAGCGACGGGAAGGGCGGAATCGCTGAAGCTTTCTTT
NA,TRBD2,TRBJ2-3,TRBV5-4,CASSHQLASSTDTQYF,TGTGCCAGCAGCCACCAACTAGCGTCTAGCACAGATACGCAGTATTTT
NA,NA,TRBJ2-1,TRBV21-1,CASSTETSVDNEQFF,TGTGCCAGCAGCACCGAGACTAGCGTCGACAATGAGCAGTTCTTC
NA,NA,TRBJ2-1,TRBV15,CATSRDYGARDEQFF,TGTGCCACCAGCAGAGATTACGGAGCGAGGGATGAGCAGTTCTTC
NA,NA,TRBJ1-1,TRBV7-2,CASSLGAGSHTEAFF,TGTGCCAGCAGCTTGGGGGCAGGGTCGCATACCGAAGCTTTCTTT
NA,NA,TRBJ1-6,TRBV11-2,CASSLNSYSYNSPLHF,TGTGCCAGCAGCTTGAACAGCTACTCCTATAATTCACCCCTCCACTTT
NA,NA,TRBJ1-5,TRBV18,CASSPSQGGQPQHF,TGTGCCAGCTCACCTTCGCAGGGCGGTCAGCCCCAGCATTTT
NA,TRBD1,TRBJ1-4,TRBV5-1,CASSLGQGSEKLFF,TGCGCCAGCAGCTTAGGACAGGGAAGTGAAAAACTGTTTTTT
few,NA,TRBJ1-5,TRBV12-5,CASGLSRLRQPQHF,TGTGCTAGTGGTTTGTCCAGGTTACGTCAGCCCCAGCATTTT
NA,NA,TRBJ1-1,TRBV4-1,CASSPPLGGRSTEAFF,TGCGCCAGCAGCCCACCCCTAGGGGGGAGGTCCACTGAAGCTTTCTTT
once,TRBD1,TRBJ1-4,TRBV5-1,CASSAGTGLNEKLFF,TGCGCCAGCAGCGCCGGGACAGGGCTTAATGAAAAACTGTTTTTT
NA,NA,TRBJ2-7,TRBV6-1,CASSEVDSYYEQYF,TGTGCCAGCAGTGAAGTAGACTCGTACTACGAGCAGTACTTC
NA,TRBD2,TRBJ2-1,TRBV5-1,CASSLRTSGTYNEQFF,TGCGCCAGCAGCCTCCGGACTAGCGGGACTTACAATGAGCAGTTCTTC
NA,NA,TRBJ2-1,TRBV25-1,CASSVLLGGEQFF,TGTGCCAGCAGTGTCCTGCTGGGCGGTGAGCAGTTCTTC